This T cell receptor (beta chain) was identified in a study of blood T cell repertoires in COVID-19. Germline CDR1 is SGHRS and CDR2 is YFSETQ. After removal of 4 bases from V and 7 bases from J, the junction contained 15 bases not matched to a gene. This CDR3 is built from 17 residues. Profiling relied on immunoSEQ multiplex PCR, and the TCRdb table lists in-frame clones only, not all of them. The table shows over 150,000 clones, with 70% to 85% occurring only once. The chain carries TRBV5-1 and TRBJ2-2; TRBD2 matches at 8 bases. The source is a human donor in a cohort sampled during active COVID-19. Sequencing was done on a sample of peripheral blood. In nucleotides, the CDR3 is TGCGCCAGCAGCCCCCTTAATCCAGCGGGGGACTTCGGGGAGCTGTTTTTT. Amino acid sequence: CASSPLNPAGDFGELFF.